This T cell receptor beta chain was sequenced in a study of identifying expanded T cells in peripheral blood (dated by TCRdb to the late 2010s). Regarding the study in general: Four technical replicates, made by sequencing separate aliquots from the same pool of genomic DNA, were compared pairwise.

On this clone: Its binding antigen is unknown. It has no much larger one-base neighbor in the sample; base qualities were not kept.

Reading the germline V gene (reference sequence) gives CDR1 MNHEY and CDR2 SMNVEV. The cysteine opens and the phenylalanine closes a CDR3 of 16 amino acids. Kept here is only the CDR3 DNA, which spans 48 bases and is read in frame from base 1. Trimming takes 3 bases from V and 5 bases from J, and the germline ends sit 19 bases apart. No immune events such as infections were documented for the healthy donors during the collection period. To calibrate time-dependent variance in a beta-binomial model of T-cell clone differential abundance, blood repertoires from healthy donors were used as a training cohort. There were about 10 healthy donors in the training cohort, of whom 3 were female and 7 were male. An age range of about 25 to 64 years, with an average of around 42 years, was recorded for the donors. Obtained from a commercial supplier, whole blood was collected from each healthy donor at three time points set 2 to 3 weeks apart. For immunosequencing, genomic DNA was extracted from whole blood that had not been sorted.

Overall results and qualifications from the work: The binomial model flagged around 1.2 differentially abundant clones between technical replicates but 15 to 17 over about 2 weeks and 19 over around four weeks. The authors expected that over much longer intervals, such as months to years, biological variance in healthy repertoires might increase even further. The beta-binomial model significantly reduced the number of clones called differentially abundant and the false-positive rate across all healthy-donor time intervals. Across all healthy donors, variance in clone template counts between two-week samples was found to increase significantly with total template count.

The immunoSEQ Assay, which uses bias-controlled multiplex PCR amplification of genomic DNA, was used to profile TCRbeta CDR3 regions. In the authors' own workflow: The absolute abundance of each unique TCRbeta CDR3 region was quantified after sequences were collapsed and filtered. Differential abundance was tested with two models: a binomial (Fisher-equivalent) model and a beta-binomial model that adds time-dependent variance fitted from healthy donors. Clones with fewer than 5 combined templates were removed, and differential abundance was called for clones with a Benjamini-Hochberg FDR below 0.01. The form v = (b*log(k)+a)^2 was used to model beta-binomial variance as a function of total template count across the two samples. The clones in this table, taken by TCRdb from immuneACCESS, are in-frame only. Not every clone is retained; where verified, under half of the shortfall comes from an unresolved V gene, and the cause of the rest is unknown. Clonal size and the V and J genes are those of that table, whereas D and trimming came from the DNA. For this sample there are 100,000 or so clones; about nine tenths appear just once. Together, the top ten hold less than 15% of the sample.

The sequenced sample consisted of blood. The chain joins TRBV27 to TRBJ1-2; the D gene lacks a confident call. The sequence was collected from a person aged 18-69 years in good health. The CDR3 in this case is CASSFSPPADRYGYTF. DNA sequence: TGTGCCAGCAGTTTTTCCCCACCCGCGGATCGTTATGGCTACACCTTC.